The 5 T cell receptor beta chains presented below share a single source sample, sequenced in a study of identical twins (dated by TCRdb to the mid-2010s). The library was produced with 5' RACE. The sequencer listed for this sample is Illumina HiSeq 2000. TCRdb ran its own pipeline on the public reads, namely fastp trimming at Q25 and MiXCR clone calling, and kept in-frame beta chains. Merged by CDR3 protein, the rows form single entries marked with the most common genes and DNA. Within this sample are roughly 200,000 distinct CDR3 sequences, with approximately 16% of them counted one time only. The ten largest clones take up over 35% of the sample. The sample was also linked to a second study, of T cells expressing NK-cell markers.

The sequencing sample was made of CD8+ T cells sorted from blood. The receptors were gathered from a woman younger than 30 in good health.

The chain carries TRBV7-9 and TRBJ2-3, with D perhaps matching TRBD2 (8 bases). V was cut by 1 base and J by 4 bases, with 15 bases left in between. In germline, CDR1 is SEHNR, CDR2 FQNEAQ (reference sequence). This CDR3 has 16 residues. In nucleotides, the CDR3 is TGTGCCAGCAGCTTAGTTAGGGGGCGGGGGGCAGATACGCAGTATTTT. This encodes CASSLVRGRGADTQYF.

This clonotype was seen a few times. One end of the junction does not line up with germline, which may come from a read error. The gene calls are TRBV9 and TRBJ2-7; 8 bases are a match to TRBD2. Germline-derived CDR1 and CDR2 are SGDLS and YYNGEE. CDR3 length equals 15 residues. The CDR3 DNA sequence: TGTGCCAGCAGCCCGCCCGGGGGGGGCTCCCACGAGCAGTACTTC. This gives the protein CASSPPGGGSHEQYF.

The chain recombines TRBV20-1 with TRBJ2-2; 11 nucleotides line up with TRBD2. Germline-derived CDR1 and CDR2 are DFQATT and SNEGSKA (reference sequence). The CDR3 runs to 19 residues. V shed 0 bases, J shed 5 bases, and the junction held 14 bases outside the gene matches. The DNA of the CDR3 is TGCAGTGCTAGAGATTACCAAACTAGCGGGGGACCAACGACCGGGGAGCTGTTTTTT. Translated: CSARDYQTSGGPTTGELFF.

This clonotype has just a few counts. The chain combines TRBV7-9 with TRBJ1-1; D not certain. Germline CDR1 reads SEHNR; CDR2 reads FQNEAQ (reference sequence). Trimming pared 8 bases from V and 7 bases from J, leaving 14 bases between. The length of the CDR3 is 12 residues. The CDR3 is CASGGRVDEAFF. For the CDR3, the DNA is TGTGCCAGCGGCGGGAGGGTTGATGAAGCTTTCTTT. Supplemented by reference TRBV7-9 and TRBJ1-1, the full variable domain reads DTGVSQNPRHKITKRGQNVTFRCDPISEHNRLYWYRQTLGQGPEFLTYFQNEAQLEKSRLLSDRFSAERPKGSFSTLEIQRTEQGDSAMYLCASGGRVDEAFFGQGTRLTVV.

The sample holds a few counts of this clonotype. The rearrangement joins TRBV9 to TRBJ2-2, with 8 bases that match TRBD1. Per germline, CDR1 SGDLS and CDR2 YYNGEE. The V and J ends lost 3 bases and 4 bases, in that order; junction bases with no gene match: 5. This CDR3 spans 15 amino acids. CDR3 bases: TGTGCCAGCAGCGCCTACGGGACAGGCACCGGGGAGCTGTTTTTT. As protein: CASSAYGTGTGELFF.